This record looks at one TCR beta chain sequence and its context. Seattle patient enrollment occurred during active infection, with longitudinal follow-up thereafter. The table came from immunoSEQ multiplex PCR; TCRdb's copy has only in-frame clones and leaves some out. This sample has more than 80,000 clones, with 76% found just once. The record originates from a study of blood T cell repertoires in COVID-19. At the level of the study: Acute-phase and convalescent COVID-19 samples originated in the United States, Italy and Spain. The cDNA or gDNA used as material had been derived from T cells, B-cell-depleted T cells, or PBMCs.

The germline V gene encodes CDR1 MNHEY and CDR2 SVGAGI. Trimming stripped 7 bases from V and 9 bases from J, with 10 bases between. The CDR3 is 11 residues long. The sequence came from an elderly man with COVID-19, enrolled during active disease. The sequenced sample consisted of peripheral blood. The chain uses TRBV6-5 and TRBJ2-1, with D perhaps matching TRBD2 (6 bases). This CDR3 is CASTGGIEQFF. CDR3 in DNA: TGTGCCAGCACCGGAGGGATTGAGCAGTTCTTC.